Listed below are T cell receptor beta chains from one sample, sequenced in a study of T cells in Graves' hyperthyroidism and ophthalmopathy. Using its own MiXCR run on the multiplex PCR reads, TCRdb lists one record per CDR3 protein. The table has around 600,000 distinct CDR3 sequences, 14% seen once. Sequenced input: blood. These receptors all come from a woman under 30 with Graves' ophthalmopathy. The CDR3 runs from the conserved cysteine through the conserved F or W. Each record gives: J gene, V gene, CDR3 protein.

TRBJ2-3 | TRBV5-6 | CASSLPSGPDTQYF
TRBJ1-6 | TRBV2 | CASSRNGSPLHF
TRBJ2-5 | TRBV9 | CASSVDWGTQETQYF
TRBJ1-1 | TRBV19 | CASSIGHNLNTEAFF
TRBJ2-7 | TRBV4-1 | CASSQEGDSGSSFSYEQYF
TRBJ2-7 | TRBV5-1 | CASSREGTGVYEQYF
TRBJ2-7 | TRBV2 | CASSEQGASHEQYF
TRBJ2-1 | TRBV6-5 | CASSYDPSGGNEQFF
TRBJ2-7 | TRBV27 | CASSQPQAYEQYF
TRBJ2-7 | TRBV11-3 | CASSLWSGDSYEQYF
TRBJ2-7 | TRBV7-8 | CASSLQGTGEYEQYF
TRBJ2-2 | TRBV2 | CASKRQGIYTGELFF
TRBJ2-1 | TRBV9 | CASSVSGQQDEQFF
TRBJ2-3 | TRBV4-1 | CASSQDESGTGSDTQYF
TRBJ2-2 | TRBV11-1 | CASSPPPREPTTGELFF
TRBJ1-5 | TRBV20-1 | CSASRGQGTQPQHF
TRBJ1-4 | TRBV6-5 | CASSYSAETNEKLFF
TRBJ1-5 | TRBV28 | CASSFARTGRTPRGMEPQHF
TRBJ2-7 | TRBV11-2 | CASSPSSTGGRYEQYF
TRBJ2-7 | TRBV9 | CASTNQPGGYEQYF
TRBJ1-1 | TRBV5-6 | CASSLGGQSSATEAFF
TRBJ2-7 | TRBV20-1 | CSARAASGRRDYYEQYF
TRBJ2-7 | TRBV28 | CASSLASTATYEQYF
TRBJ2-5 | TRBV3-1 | CASSQDSGSGETQYF
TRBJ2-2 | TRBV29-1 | CSARTGGGTGELFF
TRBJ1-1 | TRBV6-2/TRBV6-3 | CASSYSMNGGPGRAFF
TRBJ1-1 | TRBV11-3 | CASRITGETEAFF
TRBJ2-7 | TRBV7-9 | CASSLRTSGKGEQYF
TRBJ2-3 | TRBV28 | CASSLGQLAGKTDTQYF
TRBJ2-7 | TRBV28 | CAIQFNRDPTYEQYF
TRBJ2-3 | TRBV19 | CASGYMLTDTQYF
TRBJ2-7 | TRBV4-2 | CASSQSFSYEQYF
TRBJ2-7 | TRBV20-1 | CSAKSGRANEQYF
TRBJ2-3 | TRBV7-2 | CASSFRSGRGIDTQYF
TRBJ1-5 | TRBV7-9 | CASSRSEPRGLWPQHF
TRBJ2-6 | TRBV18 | CASSPGTGANVLTF
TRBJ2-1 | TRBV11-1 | CASSLAGVGYNEQFF
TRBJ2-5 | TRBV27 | CASSSRASGQYQETQYF
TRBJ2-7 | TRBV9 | CASSLYPGTGGFGEQYF
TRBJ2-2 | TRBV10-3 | CAISEDRLNTGELFF
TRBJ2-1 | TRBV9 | CASSVGQYNEQFF
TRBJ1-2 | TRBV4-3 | CASSQGGQGGDGYTF
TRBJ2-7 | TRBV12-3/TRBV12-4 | CASTPRAGGLSSYEQYF
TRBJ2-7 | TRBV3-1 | CASGPREERRGYEQYF
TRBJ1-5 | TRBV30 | CAWSVESNQPQHF
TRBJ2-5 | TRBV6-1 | CASRGGTGRETQYF
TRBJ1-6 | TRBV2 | CASKRVSAGNSPLHF
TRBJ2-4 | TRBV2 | CASSGLAGAKNIQYF
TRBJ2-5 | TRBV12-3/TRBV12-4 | CASRQTSGGWEETQYF
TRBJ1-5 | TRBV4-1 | CASSQAESNQPQHF
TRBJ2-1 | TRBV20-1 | CSLSPGDGGWGEQFF
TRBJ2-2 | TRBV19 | CTSRYAGGRANTGELFF
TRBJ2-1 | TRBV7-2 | CASSIRGGRGRVEQFF
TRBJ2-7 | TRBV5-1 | CASSLEGQGSDEQYF